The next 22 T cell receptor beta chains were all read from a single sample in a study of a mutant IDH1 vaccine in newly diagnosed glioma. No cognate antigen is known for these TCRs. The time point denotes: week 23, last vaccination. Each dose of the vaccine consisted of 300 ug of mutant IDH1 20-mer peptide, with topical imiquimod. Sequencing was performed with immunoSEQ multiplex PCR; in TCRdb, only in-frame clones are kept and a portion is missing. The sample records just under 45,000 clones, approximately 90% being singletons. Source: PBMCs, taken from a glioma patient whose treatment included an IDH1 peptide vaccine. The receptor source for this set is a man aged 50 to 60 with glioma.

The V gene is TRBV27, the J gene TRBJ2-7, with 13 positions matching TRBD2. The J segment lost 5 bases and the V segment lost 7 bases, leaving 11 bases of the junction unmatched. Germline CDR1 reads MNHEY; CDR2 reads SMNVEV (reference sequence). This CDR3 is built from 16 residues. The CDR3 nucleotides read TGTGCCAGCAACCCGAGACTAGCGGGAGGTGTGCACGAGCAGTACTTC. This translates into CASNPRLAGGVHEQYF.

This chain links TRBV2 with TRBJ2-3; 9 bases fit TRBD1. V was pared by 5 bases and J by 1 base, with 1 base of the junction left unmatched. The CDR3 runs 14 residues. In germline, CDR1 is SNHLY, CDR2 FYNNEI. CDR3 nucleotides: TGTGCCAGCAGTAGGACAGGGGGCACAGATACGCAGTATTTT. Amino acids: CASSRTGGTDTQYF.

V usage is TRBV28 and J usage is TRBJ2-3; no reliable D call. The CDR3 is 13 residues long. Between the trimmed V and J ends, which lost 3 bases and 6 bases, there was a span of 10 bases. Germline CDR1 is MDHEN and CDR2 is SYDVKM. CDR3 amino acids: CASSLSPRDTQYF. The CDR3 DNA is TGTGCCAGCAGTTTGTCCCCAAGGGATACGCAGTATTTT.

DNA for the CDR3: TGTGCCAGCAGCGCCCTTCAGGCCGGGGAGCTGTTTTTT. It is translated as CASSALQAGELFF. The J gene is TRBJ2-2, the V gene TRBV9; D is undetermined. The germline V gene encodes CDR1 SGDLS and CDR2 YYNGEE. The CDR3 is 13 amino acids. Between the trimmed V and J ends, which lost 3 bases and 6 bases, there was a span of 9 bases.

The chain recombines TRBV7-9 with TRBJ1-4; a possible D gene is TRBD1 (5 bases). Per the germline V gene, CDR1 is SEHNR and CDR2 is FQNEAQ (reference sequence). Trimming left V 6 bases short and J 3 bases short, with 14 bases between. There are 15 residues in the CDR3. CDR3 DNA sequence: TGTGCCAGCAGTCGTTTGGGGCCCCCTAATGAAAAACTGTTTTTT. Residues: CASSRLGPPNEKLFF.

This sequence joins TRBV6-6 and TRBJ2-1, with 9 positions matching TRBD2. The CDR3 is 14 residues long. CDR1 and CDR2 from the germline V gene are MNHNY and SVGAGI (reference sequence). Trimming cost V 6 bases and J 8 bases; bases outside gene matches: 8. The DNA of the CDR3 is TGTGCCAGCAGGCGGGAGGGCATGGTGGATGAGCAGTTCTTC. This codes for CASRREGMVDEQFF.

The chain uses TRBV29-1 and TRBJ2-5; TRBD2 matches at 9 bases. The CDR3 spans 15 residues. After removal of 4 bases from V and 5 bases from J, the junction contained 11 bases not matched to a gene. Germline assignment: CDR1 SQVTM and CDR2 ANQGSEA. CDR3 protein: CSVVVLAGVGETQYF. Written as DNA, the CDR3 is TGCAGCGTTGTCGTCTTAGCGGGAGTCGGGGAGACCCAGTACTTC.

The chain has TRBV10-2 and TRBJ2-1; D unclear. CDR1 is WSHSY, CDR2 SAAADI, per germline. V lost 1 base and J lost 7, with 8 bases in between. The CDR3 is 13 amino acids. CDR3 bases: TGCGCCAGCAGTGAGTACTGGGTTAATGAGCAGTTCTTC. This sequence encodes CASSEYWVNEQFF.

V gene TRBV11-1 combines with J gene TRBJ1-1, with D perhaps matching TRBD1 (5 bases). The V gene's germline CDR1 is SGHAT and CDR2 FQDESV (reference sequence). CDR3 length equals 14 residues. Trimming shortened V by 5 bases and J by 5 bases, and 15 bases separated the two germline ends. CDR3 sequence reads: CASSPFTGGTEAFF. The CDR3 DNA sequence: TGTGCCAGCAGCCCCTTTACAGGTGGAACTGAAGCTTTCTTT.

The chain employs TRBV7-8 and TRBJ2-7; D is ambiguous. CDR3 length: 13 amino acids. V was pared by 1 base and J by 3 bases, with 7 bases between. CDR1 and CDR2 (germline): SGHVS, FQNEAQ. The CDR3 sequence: CASSLGAGYEQYF. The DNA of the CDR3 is TGTGCCAGCAGCTTAGGAGCAGGCTACGAGCAGTACTTC.

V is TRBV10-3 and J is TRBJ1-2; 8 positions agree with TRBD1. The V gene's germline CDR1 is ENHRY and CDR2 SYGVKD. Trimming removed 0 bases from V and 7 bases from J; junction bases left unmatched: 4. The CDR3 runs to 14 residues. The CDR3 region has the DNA TGTGCCATCAGTGAGTCGAACAGGGGGTTTGGCTACACCTTC. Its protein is CAISESNRGFGYTF.

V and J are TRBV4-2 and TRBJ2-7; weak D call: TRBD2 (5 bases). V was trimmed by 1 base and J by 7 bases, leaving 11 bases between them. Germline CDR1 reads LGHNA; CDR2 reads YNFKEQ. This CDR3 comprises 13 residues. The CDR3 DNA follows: TGTGCCAGCAGCCAAGGCACGCCGGGGGAGCAGTACTTC. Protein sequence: CASSQGTPGEQYF.

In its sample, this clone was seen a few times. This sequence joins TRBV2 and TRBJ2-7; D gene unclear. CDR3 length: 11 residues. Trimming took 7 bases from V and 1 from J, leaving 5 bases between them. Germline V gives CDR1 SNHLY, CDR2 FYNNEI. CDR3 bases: TGTGCCAGCACGCCTTCCTACGAGCAGTACTTC. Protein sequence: CASTPSYEQYF. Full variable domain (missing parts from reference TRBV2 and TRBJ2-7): EPEVTQTPSHQVTQMGQEVILRCVPISNHLYFYWYRQILGQKVEFLVSFYNNEISEKSEIFDDQFSVERPDGSNFTLKIRSTKLEDSAMYFCASTPSYEQYFGPGTRLTVT.

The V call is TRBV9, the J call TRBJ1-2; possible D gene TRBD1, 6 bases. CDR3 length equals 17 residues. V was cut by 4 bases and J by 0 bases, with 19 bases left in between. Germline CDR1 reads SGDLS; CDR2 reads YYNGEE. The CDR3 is CASSPGAGTYSNYGYTF. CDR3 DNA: TGTGCCAGCAGCCCAGGGGCAGGGACTTATTCTAACTATGGCTACACCTTC. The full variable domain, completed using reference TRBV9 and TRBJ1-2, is DSGVTQTPKHLITATGQRVTLRCSPRSGDLSVYWYQQSLDQGLQFLIQYYNGEERAKGNILERFSAQQFPDLHSELNLSSLELGDSALYFCASSPGAGTYSNYGYTFGSGTRLTVV.

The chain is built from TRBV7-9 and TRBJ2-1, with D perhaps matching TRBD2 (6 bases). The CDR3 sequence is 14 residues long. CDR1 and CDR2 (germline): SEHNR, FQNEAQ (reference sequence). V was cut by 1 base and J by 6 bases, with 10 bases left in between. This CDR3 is CASSLVGGANEQFF. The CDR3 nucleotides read TGTGCCAGCAGCTTAGTTGGAGGGGCCAATGAGCAGTTCTTC.

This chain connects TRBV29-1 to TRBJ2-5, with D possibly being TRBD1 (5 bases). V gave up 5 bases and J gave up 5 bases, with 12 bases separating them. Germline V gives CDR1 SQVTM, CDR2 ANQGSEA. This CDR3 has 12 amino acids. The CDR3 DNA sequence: TGCAGCGTTTACAGGATCCGGGAGACCCAGTACTTC. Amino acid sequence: CSVYRIRETQYF.

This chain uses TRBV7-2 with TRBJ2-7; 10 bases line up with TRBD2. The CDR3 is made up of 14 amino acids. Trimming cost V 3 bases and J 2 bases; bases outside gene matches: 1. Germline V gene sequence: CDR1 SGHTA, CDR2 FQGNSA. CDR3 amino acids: CASSFLAGAYEQYF. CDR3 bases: TGTGCCAGCAGCTTCCTAGCGGGGGCCTACGAGCAGTACTTC.

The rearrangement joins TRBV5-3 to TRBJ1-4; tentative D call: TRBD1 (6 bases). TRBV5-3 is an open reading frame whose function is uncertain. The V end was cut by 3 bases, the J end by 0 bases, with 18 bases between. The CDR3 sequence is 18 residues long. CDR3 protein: CARSSVPEQGSTNEKLFF. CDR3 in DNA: TGTGCCAGAAGCTCGGTCCCGGAACAGGGATCAACTAATGAAAAACTGTTTTTT.

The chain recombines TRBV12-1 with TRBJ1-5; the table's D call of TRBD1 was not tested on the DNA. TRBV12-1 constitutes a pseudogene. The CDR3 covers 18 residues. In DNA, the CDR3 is TGTGCCAGCAGCTTTGAGGTCAGGCGCCGGTCCTTCAATCAGCCCCAGCATTTT. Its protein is CASSFEVRRRSFNQPQHF.

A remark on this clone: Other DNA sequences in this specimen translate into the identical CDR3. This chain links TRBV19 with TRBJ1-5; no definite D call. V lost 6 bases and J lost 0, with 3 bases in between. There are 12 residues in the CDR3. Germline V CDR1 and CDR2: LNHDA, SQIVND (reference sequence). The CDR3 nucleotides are TGTGCCAGTAGGGCTAGCAATCAGCCCCAGCATTTT. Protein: CASRASNQPQHF.

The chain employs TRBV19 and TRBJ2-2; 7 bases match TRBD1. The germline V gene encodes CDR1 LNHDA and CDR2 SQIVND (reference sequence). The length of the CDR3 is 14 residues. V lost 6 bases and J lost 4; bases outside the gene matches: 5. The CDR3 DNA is TGTGCCAGTAGCGTCAGACAGGGCACCGGGGAGCTGTTTTTT. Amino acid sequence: CASSVRQGTGELFF.

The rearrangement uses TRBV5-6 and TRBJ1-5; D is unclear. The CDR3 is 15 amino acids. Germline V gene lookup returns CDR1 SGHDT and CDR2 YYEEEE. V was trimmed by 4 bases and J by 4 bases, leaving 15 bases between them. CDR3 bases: TGTGCCAGCAGCGCGGGCGGGTTTGGGAATCAGCCCCAGCATTTT. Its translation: CASSAGGFGNQPQHF.